This T cell receptor (beta chain) was documented in a study of blood T cell repertoires in COVID-19. Study at large: COVID-19 samples from acute and convalescent phases originated in the United States, Italy and Spain. T cells, B-cell-depleted T cells, or PBMCs supplied cDNA or gDNA.

Original handling: Reference gene primer amplification gave estimated nucleated cell counts. The assay was immunoSEQ multiplex PCR, and TCRdb's table has in-frame clones only and misses some. The V and J calls and clone size are taken from that table; D and trimming were inferred from the DNA. The sample holds about 200,000 clones, roughly nine tenths seen once. Participants were placed into cohorts based on the clinical history they reported. The sample was PBMCs or T cells enriched from blood (not recorded which). The TCR comes from a woman aged 25 to 39 with acute COVID-19.

The CDR3: CASSPGTSVTDTQYF. CDR3 sequence (DNA): TGCGCCAGCAGCCCCGGGACTAGCGTGACAGATACGCAGTATTTT. The chain couples TRBV5-1 to TRBJ2-3; 10 bases are shared with TRBD2. The length of the CDR3 is 15 residues. Looked up from germline, CDR1 is SGHRS and CDR2 is YFSETQ. The trim removed 4 bases at V and 3 bases at J, leaving 5 bases unmatched.